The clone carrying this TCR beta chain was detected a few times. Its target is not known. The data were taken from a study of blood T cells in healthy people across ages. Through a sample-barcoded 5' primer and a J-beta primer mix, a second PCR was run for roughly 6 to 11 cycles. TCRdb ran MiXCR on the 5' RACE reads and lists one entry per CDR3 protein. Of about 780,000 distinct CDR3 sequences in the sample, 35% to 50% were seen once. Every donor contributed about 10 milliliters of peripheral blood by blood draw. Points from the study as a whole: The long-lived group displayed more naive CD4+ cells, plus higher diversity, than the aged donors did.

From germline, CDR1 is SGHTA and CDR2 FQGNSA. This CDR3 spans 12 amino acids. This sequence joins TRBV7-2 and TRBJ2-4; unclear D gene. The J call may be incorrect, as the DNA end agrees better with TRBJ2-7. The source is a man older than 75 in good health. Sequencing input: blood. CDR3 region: CASSLGWDEQYF. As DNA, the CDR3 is TGTGCCAGCAGCTTGGGATGGGACGAGCAGTACTTC.